This TCR beta chain comes out of a study of regulatory T cells in long-lasting Graves disease. Time point of the sample: newly diagnosed GD, antithyroid drugs for less than 3 months. From PBMCs, RNA was extracted and then used to make the TCR library. This clonotype was observed many times. CDR3 regions were amplified by Arm-PCR using iRepertoire HTBI primers to build TCR beta libraries. In TCRdb, the multiplex PCR reads were re-called with MiXCR into one record per CDR3 protein. The data contain hundreds of thousands of distinct CDR3 sequences, roughly 15% of them singletons. This same sample was also taken into another study, of T cells in Graves' hyperthyroidism and ophthalmopathy.

The clonotype comes from a middle-aged woman with Graves disease. The source material was peripheral blood mononuclear cells (PBMCs), sampled at new diagnosis, from a patient treated with antithyroid drugs.

The CDR3 coding sequence is TGTGCCAGCAGTTTGTCAGCGGGGGAACATGAGCAGTTCTTC. It encodes CASSLSAGEHEQFF. This chain joins TRBV27 and TRBJ2-1, with 8 bases aligning to TRBD2. The CDR3 sequence is 14 residues long. CDR1 is MNHEY, CDR2 SMNVEV, per germline (reference sequence). With 3 bases clipped from V and 8 bases from J, the junction kept 6 bases outside the gene matches.